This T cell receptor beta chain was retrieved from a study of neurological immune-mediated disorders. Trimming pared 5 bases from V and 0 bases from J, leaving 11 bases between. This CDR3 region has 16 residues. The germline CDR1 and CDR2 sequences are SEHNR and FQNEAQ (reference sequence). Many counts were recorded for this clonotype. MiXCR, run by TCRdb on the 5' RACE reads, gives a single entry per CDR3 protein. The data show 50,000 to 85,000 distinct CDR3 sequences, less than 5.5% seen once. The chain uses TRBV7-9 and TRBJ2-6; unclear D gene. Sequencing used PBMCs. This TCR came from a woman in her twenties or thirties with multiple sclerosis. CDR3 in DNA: TGTGCCAGCAGCCCCAGGACCCACTCTGGGGCCAACGTCCTGACTTTC. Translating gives CASSPRTHSGANVLTF.